These 2 T cell receptor beta chains were sequenced from one sample in a study of cytomegalovirus exposure and HLA in healthy donors. Sequenced by immunoSEQ multiplex PCR; TCRdb stores in-frame clones only, minus some. Counted here are approximately 180,000 clones, 86% occurring once; the ten biggest clones make up 2% to 3%. The sample taken for sequencing was PBMCs. The receptors originated from a man between 18 and 35 years old in good health and CMV-seropositive.

There are a few counts of this clone. V usage is TRBV15 and J usage is TRBJ2-1, with TRBD2 matching over 11 bases. The CDR3 has 15 residues. Germline loops: CDR1 LNHNV, CDR2 YYDKDF (reference sequence). J lost 4 bases, V lost 5 bases, and 4 bases had no gene match. CDR3 nucleotide sequence: TGTGCCACCAGCGTAGCGGGAGGGGAGTACAATGAGCAGTTCTTC. Encoded protein: CATSVAGGEYNEQFF.

V is TRBV2 and J is TRBJ1-1; D remains unclear. Trimming left V 4 bases short and J 3 bases short, with 12 bases between. The CDR3 totals 14 residues. Germline V gene lookup returns CDR1 SNHLY and CDR2 FYNNEI. CDR3 bases: TGTGCCAGCAGTGCAGCTCCGGGTTACACTGAAGCTTTCTTT. It translates to CASSAAPGYTEAFF.